Listed here are 26 T cell receptor beta chains from one sample, sequenced in a study of blood T cells in healthy people across ages. It was with a sample-barcoded 5' primer and a J-beta primer mix that a second PCR of roughly 7 to 12 cycles was run. TCRdb analysed the 5' RACE reads with MiXCR anew, one entry per CDR3 protein. The repertoire holds about 1,500,000 distinct CDR3 sequences, with roughly 28% as singletons. The sequencing input was blood. The receptors were sampled from a woman under 40 in good health.

About this clonotype itself: A junction boundary mismatches the germline segment, possibly from a read error. The V call is TRBV28, the J call TRBJ2-5, with D unresolved. This CDR3 region has 14 residues. CDR1 MDHEN and CDR2 SYDVKM come from the germline V gene. CDR3 loop: CVSSLVVPEGVQYF. The CDR3, as DNA: TGTGTCAGCAGTTTGGTTGTTCCTGAAGGAGTGCAGTACTTC.

The sample holds many counts of this clonotype. The CDR3 DNA is TGTGCCAGCGGGAGCGGGGCCTACAATGAGCAGTTCTTC. This translates into CASGSGAYNEQFF. The chain recombines TRBV2 with TRBJ2-1; 7 bases agree with TRBD2. The CDR3 has 13 residues. J was trimmed by 2 bases and V by 8 bases; bases with no gene match: 3. Germline V lookup: CDR1 SNHLY, CDR2 FYNNEI.

This clonotype was seen more than once but under ten times. The chain joins TRBV6-5 to TRBJ2-3; D is ambiguous. Germline CDR1 MNHEY, CDR2 SVGAGI. V shed 8 bases and J shed 0 bases, with 9 bases lying between them. The CDR3 extends over 13 amino acids. The CDR3 loop reads CASGQPSTDTQYF. CDR3 in DNA: TGTGCCAGCGGCCAACCTAGCACAGATACGCAGTATTTT.

This clonotype showed up many times. V gene TRBV7-2 combines with J gene TRBJ2-5; D ambiguous. The CDR3 totals 17 residues. In germline, CDR1 is SGHTA, CDR2 FQGNSA. V shed 3 bases and J shed 5 bases, with 22 bases lying between them. For the CDR3, the DNA is TGTGCCAGCAGCTTCCTTTCCCGAAGAATAGTTCCGGAGACCCAGTACTTC. Protein sequence: CASSFLSRRIVPETQYF.

This clonotype was observed a few times. The chain couples TRBV7-3 to TRBJ2-7; 8 bases align to TRBD1. V gave up 2 bases and J gave up 5 bases; unmatched junction bases: 11. Germline CDR1 is SGHTA and CDR2 is FQGTGA. The CDR3 runs to 16 residues. This CDR3 reads CASSLGVTTGEHEQYF. CDR3 bases: TGTGCCAGCAGCTTAGGGGTAACGACAGGGGAACACGAGCAGTACTTC.

Note on this clonotype: Mismatch with germline at one junction end may stem from a read error. The chain recombines TRBV20-1 with TRBJ2-1; D is uncertain. The CDR3 contains 12 residues. Germline CDR1 reads DFQATT; CDR2 reads SNEGSKA (reference sequence). This CDR3 is CSALGPGGELFF. The CDR3 DNA follows: TGCAGTGCGCTTGGACCTGGTGGTGAGCTGTTCTTC.

The J gene is TRBJ2-7, the V gene TRBV3-1; 13 nucleotides agree with TRBD2. The CDR3 is 17 residues long. With V trimmed by 5 bases and J by 7 bases, 14 bases remained unmatched. Looked up from germline, CDR1 is LGHDT and CDR2 is YNNKEL (reference sequence). The CDR3 DNA sequence: TGTGCCAGCAGCACCATCCCCGGGACTAGCGGGACCAATGAGCAGTACTTC. Its protein product is CASSTIPGTSGTNEQYF.

Only a few counts were recorded for this clonotype. This chain joins TRBV20-1 and TRBJ2-4, with TRBD1 matching over 9 bases. The CDR3 has 19 amino acids. Trimming removed 0 bases from V and 0 bases from J; junction bases left unmatched: 12. Germline CDR1 DFQATT, CDR2 SNEGSKA (reference sequence). This CDR3 is CSARDFGTGRFPAKNIQYF. The CDR3 DNA sequence: TGCAGTGCTAGAGATTTCGGGACAGGGAGATTCCCAGCCAAAAACATTCAGTACTTC.

In this sample, this clonotype turned up a few times. J is TRBJ2-7 and V is TRBV3-1, with D unresolved. Germline V gene data show CDR1 as LGHDT and CDR2 as YNNKEL (reference sequence). The CDR3 is 18 residues long. V shed 1 base and J shed 6 bases, with 25 bases lying between them. The CDR3 spells CASSQGSAQGLLFAEQYF. CDR3 DNA sequence: TGTGCCAGCAGCCAAGGATCAGCACAAGGCCTCCTATTTGCCGAGCAGTACTTC.

The chain recombines TRBV25-1 with TRBJ2-5; D gene ambiguous. Per the germline V gene, CDR1 is MGHDK and CDR2 is SYGVNS. Trimming pared 6 bases from V and 2 bases from J, leaving 10 bases between. The CDR3 is made up of 13 amino acids. CDR3 amino acids: CASRKGLQETQYF. CDR3 coding DNA: TGTGCCAGCAGGAAAGGGTTACAAGAGACCCAGTACTTC.

This clonotype appeared once. V usage is TRBV6-6 and J usage is TRBJ2-5, with D possibly matching TRBD2 (6 bases). V lost 4 bases, J lost 10 bases, and 22 bases lay in between. The CDR3 covers 15 residues. In germline, CDR1 is MNHNY, CDR2 SVGAGI (reference sequence). CDR3 nucleotides: TGTGCCAGCAGTTTCACTCACCCACCGGGAGACGACCAGTACTTC. It encodes CASSFTHPPGDDQYF.

This chain uses TRBV9 with TRBJ2-2, with D possibly TRBD1 on 6 matching bases. This CDR3 is built from 15 residues. Trimming took 6 bases from V and 5 from J, leaving 17 bases between them. Germline assignment: CDR1 SGDLS and CDR2 YYNGEE. Here the CDR3 DNA reads TGTGCCAGCATCACCTTCCATAGGGGGACCGGGGAGCTGTTTTTT. This sequence encodes CASITFHRGTGELFF.

The chain recombines TRBV3-1 with TRBJ2-1; TRBD2 might be the D (6 bases). The CDR3 contains 15 residues. Per the germline V gene, CDR1 is LGHDT and CDR2 is YNNKEL (reference sequence). Trimming pared 4 bases from V and 2 bases from J, leaving 12 bases between. The DNA of the CDR3 is TGTGCCAGCAGCCCCGCGTCTAGCGCCTACAATGAGCAGTTCTTC. Translation: CASSPASSAYNEQFF.

Comment on this clonotype: With a much larger clone just one base away, this may be a read error. The CDR3, as DNA: TGCGCCAGCAGCTCGGACTACCCCGTGGATACGCGGTATTTT. It is translated as CASSSDYPVDTRYF. V is TRBV5-1 and J is TRBJ2-3; maybe TRBD2 (6 bases). This CDR3 has 14 amino acids. Germline CDR1 reads SGHRS; CDR2 reads YFSETQ.

The genes are TRBV11-2 and TRBJ2-1, with TRBD1 identical over 7 bases. Losses at the gene ends were 3 bases for V and 5 bases for J; bases not matched to a gene: 7. In germline, CDR1 is SGHAT, CDR2 FQNNGV. The CDR3 is 15 amino acids. Here the CDR3 DNA reads TGTGCCAGCAGCTTTGACAGGGTTTCTGACAATGAGCAGTTCTTC. It translates to CASSFDRVSDNEQFF.

This clonotype was detected only a few times. The CDR3 region has the DNA TGTGCCATCAGTGGGGGACTAGCGGACCCAAACATTCAGTACTTC. Its protein product is CAISGGLADPNIQYF. J is TRBJ2-7 and V is TRBV10-3; 11 bases are a match to TRBD2. The J call may not be correct, given that the DNA end is closer to TRBJ2-4. The CDR3 sequence is 15 residues long. From germline, CDR1 is ENHRY and CDR2 SYGVKD.

This clonotype was recorded a few times. V and J are TRBV4-3 and TRBJ2-5; tentatively, D is TRBD1 (6 bases). The germline CDR1 and CDR2 sequences are LGHNA and YSLEER. The CDR3 contains 14 residues. V was cut by 4 bases and J by 5 bases, with 14 bases left in between. The CDR3: CASSPRGSSETQYF. CDR3 DNA sequence: TGCGCCAGCAGCCCCAGGGGATCGAGTGAGACCCAGTACTTC.

V and J are TRBV5-1 and TRBJ1-1, with TRBD1 as a possible D gene (6 bases). The CDR3 contains 14 residues. CDR1 SGHRS and CDR2 YFSETQ come from the germline V gene. V gave up 0 bases and J gave up 4 bases, with 10 bases separating them. Here the CDR3 reads CASSLEAGATEAFF. The CDR3 bases are TGCGCCAGCAGCTTGGAAGCGGGGGCCACTGAAGCTTTCTTT. The full variable domain, its missing parts supplied by reference TRBV5-1 and TRBJ1-1, is KAGVTQTPRYLIKTRGQQVTLSCSPISGHRSVSWYQQTPGQGLQFLFEYFSETQRNKGNFPGRFSGRQFSNSRSEMNVSTLELGDSALYLCASSLEAGATEAFFGQGTRLTVV.

This clonotype was observed many times. This chain links TRBV12-3 or TRBV12-4 with TRBJ2-5; tentatively, D is TRBD1 (6 bases). This CDR3 is built from 13 residues. Trimming removed 6 bases from V and 5 bases from J, with 13 bases in between. The CDR3 is CASSVRGAETQYF. CDR3 coding DNA: TGTGCCAGCAGCGTCAGGGGCGCGGAGACCCAGTACTTC.

This clonotype was found many times. V usage is TRBV4-3 and J usage is TRBJ2-7; 8 bases are shared with TRBD2. Unmatched junction bases numbered 3, after V lost 0 bases and J lost 2 bases. CDR3 length equals 15 residues. The germline CDR1 and CDR2 sequences are LGHNA and YSLEER. DNA for the CDR3: TGCGCCAGCAGCCAAGAGGCGCGGGAGGCCTACGAGCAGTACTTC. This codes for CASSQEAREAYEQYF.

The chain carries TRBV7-3 and TRBJ1-6, with 8 bases that match TRBD1. CDR3 length equals 13 residues. CDR1 is SGHTA and CDR2 is FQGTGA in the germline V gene. V shed 6 bases, J shed 10 bases, and the junction held 5 bases outside the gene matches. The CDR3 here is CASSDRGGSPLHF. Here the CDR3 DNA reads TGTGCCAGCAGTGACAGGGGCGGATCACCCCTCCACTTT.

This clonotype was seen a few times. This chain connects TRBV3-1 to TRBJ2-7, with 7 nucleotides matching TRBD1. Germline loops: CDR1 LGHDT, CDR2 YNNKEL (reference sequence). The ends lost 4 bases at V and 7 bases at J; junction bases unmatched: 13. There are 15 residues in the CDR3. CDR3 in amino acids: CASSPPGQGVWEQYF. The CDR3 DNA sequence: TGTGCCAGCAGCCCCCCGGGGCAGGGGGTCTGGGAGCAGTACTTC.

This chain connects TRBV5-1 to TRBJ2-3; the D is unclear. V was cut by 0 bases and J by 8 bases, with 13 bases left in between. The CDR3 loop spans 14 amino acids. Germline CDR1 SGHRS, CDR2 YFSETQ. The CDR3 bases are TGCGCCAGCAGCTTGGAAGCCGGTCGAGGTACGCAGTATTTT. This codes for CASSLEAGRGTQYF. The complete variable domain, with remaining parts taken from reference TRBV5-1 and TRBJ2-3, reads KAGVTQTPRYLIKTRGQQVTLSCSPISGHRSVSWYQQTPGQGLQFLFEYFSETQRNKGNFPGRFSGRQFSNSRSEMNVSTLELGDSALYLCASSLEAGRGTQYFGPGTRLTVL.

As regards this clonotype: Compared with germline, one end of the junction differs, possibly owing to a read error. The V and J genes are TRBV7-2 and TRBJ2-6; D is possibly TRBD1 (5 bases). Germline V gives CDR1 SGHTA, CDR2 FQGNSA. The CDR3 totals 17 residues. The CDR3 loop is CASSLVSQGSGASVLTF. In DNA, the CDR3 is TGTGCCAGCAGCTTAGTATCGCAGGGCTCTGGGGCCAGCGTCCTGACTTTC.

About this clonotype itself: Being one base from a much bigger clone, this may be a read error. The rearrangement uses TRBV12-3 or TRBV12-4 and TRBJ2-7, with 12 bases that match TRBD2. The length of the CDR3 is 14 residues. J lost 7 bases, V lost 5 bases, and 6 bases had no gene match. The CDR3 spells CASSATSGRREQYF. The DNA of the CDR3 is TGTGCCAGCAGTGCGACTAGCGGGAGAAGGGAGCAGTACTTC.

Concerning this clonotype itself: This clone may be a read error of a much larger clone one base away. The chain employs TRBV12-3 or TRBV12-4 and TRBJ2-5, with D maybe TRBD2 (7 bases). V was shortened by 7 bases and J by 4 bases, with 19 bases between the two germline ends. The CDR3 has 15 amino acids. Here the CDR3 DNA reads TGTGCCAGCACCGGCGGTCGGGGGGCGAGAGAGACCCAGTACTTC. As protein: CASTGGRGARETQYF.